The rows below give T cell receptor beta chains drawn from one sample of a study of regulatory T cells in long-lasting Graves disease. TCRdb recomputed calls from the multiplex PCR reads with MiXCR, one row per CDR3 protein. The table shows hundreds of thousands of distinct CDR3 sequences, with 16% occurring only once. These data were also filed under a second study, of T cells in Graves' hyperthyroidism and ophthalmopathy.

Sequences were derived from peripheral blood mononuclear cells (PBMCs), sampled at new diagnosis, from a patient treated with antithyroid drugs. These TCRs come from a woman between 25 and 40 years old with Graves disease. Both conserved end residues are part of each CDR3. For some rows the clone size is stated as once, few or many, or as a class when expanded; others skip it.

v_gene: TRBV6-5; abundance: many; j_gene: TRBJ1-2; CDR3aa: CASSLLLRTGSYGYTF
v_gene: TRBV11-2; abundance: many; j_gene: TRBJ2-1; CDR3aa: CASSVERDNEQFF
v_gene: TRBV28; abundance: NA; j_gene: TRBJ2-2; CDR3aa: CASTPTGQVGELFF
v_gene: TRBV28; abundance: many; j_gene: TRBJ1-1; CDR3aa: CASTLRNTEAFF
v_gene: TRBV28; abundance: few; j_gene: TRBJ2-6; CDR3aa: CATRTGPGANVLTF
v_gene: TRBV29-1; abundance: many; j_gene: TRBJ1-2; CDR3aa: CSVGTANGYTF
v_gene: TRBV7-9; abundance: few; j_gene: TRBJ2-5; CDR3aa: CASSGPAQETQYF
v_gene: TRBV2; abundance: many; j_gene: TRBJ2-1; CDR3aa: CASSGTSGGSYNEQFF
v_gene: TRBV6-4; abundance: few; j_gene: TRBJ2-3; CDR3aa: CASSDSMLLAGGLSPDTQYF
v_gene: TRBV20-1; abundance: NA; j_gene: TRBJ2-3; CDR3aa: CSARGSSTDTQYF
v_gene: TRBV20-1; abundance: NA; j_gene: TRBJ2-2; CDR3aa: CSARTGAPNTGELFF
v_gene: TRBV20-1; abundance: many; j_gene: TRBJ1-6; CDR3aa: CSAVAGVGSPLHF
v_gene: TRBV2; abundance: many; j_gene: TRBJ1-3; CDR3aa: CASRRNTIYF
v_gene: TRBV7-9; abundance: few; j_gene: TRBJ1-5; CDR3aa: CASSRGGLTGIGNQPQHF
v_gene: TRBV7-3; abundance: few; j_gene: TRBJ2-1; CDR3aa: CASSFIGLAGDEQFF
v_gene: TRBV24-1; abundance: NA; j_gene: TRBJ1-2; CDR3aa: CATRPTGEDRYTF
v_gene: TRBV18; abundance: many; j_gene: TRBJ1-2; CDR3aa: CASSPPEGRGYTF
v_gene: TRBV19; abundance: few; j_gene: TRBJ1-5; CDR3aa: CASSTVTISNQPQHF
v_gene: TRBV20-1; abundance: NA; j_gene: TRBJ1-2; CDR3aa: CSARGQEDGYTF
v_gene: TRBV19; abundance: NA; j_gene: TRBJ2-3; CDR3aa: CASSNSRPGDTQYF
v_gene: TRBV28; abundance: few; j_gene: TRBJ2-1; CDR3aa: CASRSGTGGKGEQFF
v_gene: TRBV20-1; abundance: few; j_gene: TRBJ2-7; CDR3aa: CSARGQGLGDYEQYF
v_gene: TRBV9; abundance: NA; j_gene: TRBJ2-1; CDR3aa: CASSQWGASGEKQFF
v_gene: TRBV4-1; abundance: NA; j_gene: TRBJ1-5; CDR3aa: CASSQVEAHSNQPQHF
v_gene: TRBV7-3; abundance: NA; j_gene: TRBJ2-1; CDR3aa: CASSLVQAFLPNEQFF
v_gene: TRBV7-8; abundance: few; j_gene: TRBJ2-7; CDR3aa: CASSLARFQRPYEQYF
v_gene: TRBV27; abundance: many; j_gene: TRBJ1-5; CDR3aa: CASSRQGNSNQPQHF
v_gene: TRBV5-1; abundance: few; j_gene: TRBJ2-5; CDR3aa: CASSLELRVWETQYF
v_gene: TRBV12-3/TRBV12-4; abundance: many; j_gene: TRBJ1-1; CDR3aa: CASSHDRGLTEAFF
v_gene: TRBV7-2; abundance: few; j_gene: TRBJ2-3; CDR3aa: CASSPVAGGPTDTQYF
v_gene: TRBV29-1; abundance: NA; j_gene: TRBJ1-1; CDR3aa: CSVSGTSRGTGLTEAFF
v_gene: TRBV6-5; abundance: few; j_gene: TRBJ2-7; CDR3aa: CASSYETGRTYEQYF
v_gene: TRBV5-4; abundance: NA; j_gene: TRBJ1-2; CDR3aa: CASSEKSNYGYTF
v_gene: TRBV27; abundance: many; j_gene: TRBJ1-1; CDR3aa: CASIASPNTEAFF
v_gene: TRBV20-1; abundance: NA; j_gene: TRBJ2-3; CDR3aa: CSAIQGVGTDTQYF
v_gene: TRBV19; abundance: NA; j_gene: TRBJ2-1; CDR3aa: CASSIGGTGNEQFF
v_gene: TRBV12-3/TRBV12-4; abundance: many; j_gene: TRBJ2-1; CDR3aa: CASSTKWASGGRGNEQFF
v_gene: TRBV6-2/TRBV6-3; abundance: many; j_gene: TRBJ1-1; CDR3aa: CASSYGEYSEAFF
v_gene: TRBV15; abundance: NA; j_gene: TRBJ2-4; CDR3aa: CATSTTLPTGVAKNIQYF
v_gene: TRBV27; abundance: many; j_gene: TRBJ2-7; CDR3aa: CASKGLASYEQYF
v_gene: TRBV5-1; abundance: NA; j_gene: TRBJ2-2; CDR3aa: CASNQGATSGELFF
v_gene: TRBV29-1; abundance: few; j_gene: TRBJ2-7; CDR3aa: CSVNPFHEQYF
v_gene: TRBV12-3/TRBV12-4; abundance: NA; j_gene: TRBJ2-3; CDR3aa: CASSFGLAVGTDTQYF
v_gene: TRBV20-1; abundance: NA; j_gene: TRBJ2-5; CDR3aa: CSARDATVGRETQYF
v_gene: TRBV5-6; abundance: NA; j_gene: TRBJ2-3; CDR3aa: CASMRGLLTDTQYF
v_gene: TRBV19; abundance: few; j_gene: TRBJ1-4; CDR3aa: CASSTGQHNEKLFF
v_gene: TRBV20-1; abundance: NA; j_gene: TRBJ2-5; CDR3aa: CSARDFMGRETQYF
v_gene: TRBV7-3; abundance: few; j_gene: TRBJ2-1; CDR3aa: CASSLVQGAGNEQFF
v_gene: TRBV7-2; abundance: many; j_gene: TRBJ1-1; CDR3aa: CASSLVYGSAFF
v_gene: TRBV10-2; abundance: NA; j_gene: TRBJ2-7; CDR3aa: CASSEAGGRAYEQYF
v_gene: TRBV7-7; abundance: NA; j_gene: TRBJ2-3; CDR3aa: CASSPGHTGTQYF
v_gene: TRBV19; abundance: NA; j_gene: TRBJ2-5; CDR3aa: CASGRDRDQQETQYF
v_gene: TRBV28; abundance: few; j_gene: TRBJ2-5; CDR3aa: CASSTLGQGQETQYF
v_gene: TRBV12-3/TRBV12-4; abundance: many; j_gene: TRBJ1-1; CDR3aa: CASSLTGTVEAFF
v_gene: TRBV28; abundance: many; j_gene: TRBJ1-2; CDR3aa: CASSFPGGLSYGYTF
v_gene: TRBV28; abundance: many; j_gene: TRBJ1-5; CDR3aa: CASTPAAGGDQPQHF
v_gene: TRBV20-1; abundance: many; j_gene: TRBJ1-5; CDR3aa: CSAFLPRENQPQHF
v_gene: TRBV11-2; abundance: few; j_gene: TRBJ2-1; CDR3aa: CASIVWRGYGYNEQFF